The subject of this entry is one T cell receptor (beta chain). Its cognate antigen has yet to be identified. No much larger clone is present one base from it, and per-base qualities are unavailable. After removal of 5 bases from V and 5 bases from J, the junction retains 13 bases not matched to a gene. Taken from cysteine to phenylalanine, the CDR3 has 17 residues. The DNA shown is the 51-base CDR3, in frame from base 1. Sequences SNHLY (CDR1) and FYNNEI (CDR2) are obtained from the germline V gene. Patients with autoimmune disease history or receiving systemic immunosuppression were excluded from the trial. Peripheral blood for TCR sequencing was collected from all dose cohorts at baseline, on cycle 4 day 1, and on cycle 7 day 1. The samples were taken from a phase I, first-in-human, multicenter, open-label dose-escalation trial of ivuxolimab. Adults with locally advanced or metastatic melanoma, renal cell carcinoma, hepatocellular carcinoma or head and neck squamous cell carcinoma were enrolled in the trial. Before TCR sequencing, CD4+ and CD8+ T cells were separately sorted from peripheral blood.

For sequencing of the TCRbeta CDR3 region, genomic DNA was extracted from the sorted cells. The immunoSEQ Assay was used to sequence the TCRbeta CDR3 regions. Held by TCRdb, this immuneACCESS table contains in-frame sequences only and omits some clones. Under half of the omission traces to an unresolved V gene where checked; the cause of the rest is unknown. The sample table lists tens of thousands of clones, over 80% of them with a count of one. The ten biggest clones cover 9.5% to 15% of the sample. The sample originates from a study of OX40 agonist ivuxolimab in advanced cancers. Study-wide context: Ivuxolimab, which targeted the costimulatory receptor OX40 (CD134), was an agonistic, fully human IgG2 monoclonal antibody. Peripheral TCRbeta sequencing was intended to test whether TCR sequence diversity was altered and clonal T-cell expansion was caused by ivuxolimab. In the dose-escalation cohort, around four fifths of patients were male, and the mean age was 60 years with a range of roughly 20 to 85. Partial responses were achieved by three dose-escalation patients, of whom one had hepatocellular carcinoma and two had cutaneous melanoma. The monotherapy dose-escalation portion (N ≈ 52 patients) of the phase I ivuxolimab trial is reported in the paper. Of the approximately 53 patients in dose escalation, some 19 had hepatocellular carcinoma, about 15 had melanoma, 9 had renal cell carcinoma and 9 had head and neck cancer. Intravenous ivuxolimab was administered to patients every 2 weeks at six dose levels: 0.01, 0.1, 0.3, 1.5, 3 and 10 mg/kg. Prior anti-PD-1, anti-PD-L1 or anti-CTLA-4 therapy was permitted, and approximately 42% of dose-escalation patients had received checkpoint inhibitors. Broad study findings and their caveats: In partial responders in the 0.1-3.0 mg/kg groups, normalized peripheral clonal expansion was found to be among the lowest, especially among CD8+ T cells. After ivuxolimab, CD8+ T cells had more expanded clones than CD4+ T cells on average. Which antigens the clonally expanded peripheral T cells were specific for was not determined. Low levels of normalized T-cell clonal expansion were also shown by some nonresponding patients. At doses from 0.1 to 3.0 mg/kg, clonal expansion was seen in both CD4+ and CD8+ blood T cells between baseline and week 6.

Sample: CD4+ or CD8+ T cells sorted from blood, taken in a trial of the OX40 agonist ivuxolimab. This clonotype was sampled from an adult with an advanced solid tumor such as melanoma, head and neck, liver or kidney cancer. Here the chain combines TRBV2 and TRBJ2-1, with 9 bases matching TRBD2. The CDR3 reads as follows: CASSSPYSGSRDNEQFF. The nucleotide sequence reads TGTGCCAGCAGTTCTCCGTATAGCGGGAGCAGGGACAATGAGCAGTTCTTC. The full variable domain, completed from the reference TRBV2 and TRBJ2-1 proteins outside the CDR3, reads EPEVTQTPSHQVTQMGQEVILRCVPISNHLYFYWYRQILGQKVEFLVSFYNNEISEKSEIFDDQFSVERPDGSNFTLKIRSTKLEDSAMYFCASSSPYSGSRDNEQFFGPGTRLTVL.